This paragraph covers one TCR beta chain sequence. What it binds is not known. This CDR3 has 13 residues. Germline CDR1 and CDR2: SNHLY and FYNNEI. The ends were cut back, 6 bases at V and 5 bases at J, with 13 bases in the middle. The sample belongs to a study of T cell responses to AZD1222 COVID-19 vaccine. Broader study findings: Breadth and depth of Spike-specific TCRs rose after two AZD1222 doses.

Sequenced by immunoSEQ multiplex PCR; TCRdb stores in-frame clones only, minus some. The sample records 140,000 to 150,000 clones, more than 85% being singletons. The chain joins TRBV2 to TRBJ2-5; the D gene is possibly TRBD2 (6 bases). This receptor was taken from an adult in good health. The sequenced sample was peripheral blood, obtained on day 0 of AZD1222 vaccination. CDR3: CASSRDSRETQYF. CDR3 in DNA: TGTGCCAGCAGCCGGGACTCCCGGGAGACCCAGTACTTC. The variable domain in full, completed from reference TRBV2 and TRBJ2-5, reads EPEVTQTPSHQVTQMGQEVILRCVPISNHLYFYWYRQILGQKVEFLVSFYNNEISEKSEIFDDQFSVERPDGSNFTLKIRSTKLEDSAMYFCASSRDSRETQYFGPGTRLLVL.